This T cell receptor (beta chain) came from a study of identical twins. Points from the study as a whole: Invariant T cells like MAIT and iNKT could partly confound the zero-insertion analyses. For monozygotic twins, models underestimated out-of-frame TCR alpha sharing.

Template switching introduced a universal primer site, and the cDNA bore unique molecular identifiers. One entry per CDR3 protein results from TCRdb running MiXCR on the 5' RACE reads. The table has some 500,000 distinct CDR3 sequences, more than 9% seen once. Germline CDR1 WNHNN, CDR2 SYGVQD (reference sequence). This CDR3 spans 17 amino acids. The ends were cut back, 3 bases at V and 3 bases at J, with 18 bases in the middle. Comment on this clonotype: No antigen is known for it.

These sequences were also reported in another study, on yellow fever vaccine responses in identical twins. This second report adds: On the reported evidence, twins' vaccine T cell responses seemed partly convergent and partly personalized.

J is TRBJ2-1 and V is TRBV10-1, with D perhaps matching TRBD2 (6 bases). The clonotype originates from a woman aged 18-30 years in good health. Sequencing was performed on PBMCs. CDR3 in DNA: TGCGCCAGCAGTGATTTTACTAGCAGGTCCGGCTACAATGAGCAGTTCTTC. As protein: CASSDFTSRSGYNEQFF.